The sequence of this TCR beta chain was determined in a study of shared clonotypes between healthy human individuals. Study-wide points: Although depth was large, rarefaction showed that sequencing of the sorted subsets was incomplete. The study sampled only blood, and tissue repertoires likely differ.

Worth noting for this clone: As yet, its antigen is unknown.

Germline V gene sequence: CDR1 MGHDK, CDR2 SYGVNS. This CDR3 is 13 amino acids long. The germline V and J ends were trimmed by 3 bases and 8 bases, with 14 bases remaining between them. Sequencing used immunoSEQ multiplex PCR; TCRdb keeps in-frame clones, though not all of them. The sample includes roughly 2.4 million clones, approximately 94% of them seen just once. V is TRBV25-1 and J is TRBJ2-7, with D maybe TRBD2 (5 bases). The receptor's source is a man aged 18 to 35 in good health. The sample comprised naive CD4+ T cells sorted from blood. Noted subset: CD45RA+ positively selected. Written as DNA, the CDR3 is TGTGCCAGCAGTGACGAAGGCAGGAGGAAGCAGTACTTC. Protein product: CASSDEGRRKQYF.